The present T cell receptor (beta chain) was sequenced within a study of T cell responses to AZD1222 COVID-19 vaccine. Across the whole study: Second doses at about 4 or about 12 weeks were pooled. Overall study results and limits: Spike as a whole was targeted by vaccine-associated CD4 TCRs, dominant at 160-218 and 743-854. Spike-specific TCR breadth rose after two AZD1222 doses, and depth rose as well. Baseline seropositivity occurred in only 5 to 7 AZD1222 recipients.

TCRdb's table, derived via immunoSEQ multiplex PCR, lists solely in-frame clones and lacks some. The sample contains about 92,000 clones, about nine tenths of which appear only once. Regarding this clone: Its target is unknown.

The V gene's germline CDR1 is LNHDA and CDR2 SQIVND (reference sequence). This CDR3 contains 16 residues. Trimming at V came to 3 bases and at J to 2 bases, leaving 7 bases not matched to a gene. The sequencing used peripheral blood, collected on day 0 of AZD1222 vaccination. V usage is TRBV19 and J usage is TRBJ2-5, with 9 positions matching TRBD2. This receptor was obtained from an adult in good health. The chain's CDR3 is CASSMIDSGGQETQYF. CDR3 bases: TGTGCCAGTAGTATGATTGACAGCGGGGGGCAAGAGACCCAGTACTTC.